This T cell receptor (beta chain) was documented in a study of beta chain features in type 1 diabetes. General study findings and limits: Patients with type 1 diabetes showed fewer VDJ junction insertions and more deletions.

Naive, central memory, regulatory and stem cell-like memory cells within the CD4+ compartment were sorted using CD45RO/CCR7/CD25/CD127/CD95/CD27. Each population that was sorted was more than 98% pure. V lost 1 base and J lost 0, with 7 bases in between. This CDR3 has 14 amino acids. CDR1 SGHRS and CDR2 YFSETQ come from the germline V gene. As regards this clone: What it binds is unknown.

The whole isolated RNA underwent reverse transcription, so sequencing captured expressed TCRB transcripts. The table came from immunoSEQ multiplex PCR; TCRdb's copy has only in-frame clones and leaves some out. The profile shows approximately 400,000 clones, more than 12% of them singletons. This receptor was identified in a young woman in good health. The sample taken for sequencing was naive CD4+ T cells from blood. The chain carries TRBV5-1 and TRBJ1-1; D uncertain. Here the CDR3 reads CASSLTVLNTEAFF. The CDR3 coding sequence is TGCGCCAGCAGCTTGACAGTACTGAACACTGAAGCTTTCTTT. Variable domain in full (rest from reference TRBV5-1 and TRBJ1-1): KAGVTQTPRYLIKTRGQQVTLSCSPISGHRSVSWYQQTPGQGLQFLFEYFSETQRNKGNFPGRFSGRQFSNSRSEMNVSTLELGDSALYLCASSLTVLNTEAFFGQGTRLTVV.